This TCR beta chain derives from a study of patients and donors after allogeneic stem cell transplantation. Germline lookup yields CDR1 SGHVS and CDR2 FQNEAQ. Trimming took off 6 bases at V and 8 bases at J, with 24 bases between the two ends. The CDR3 runs to 16 residues. The sample holds many counts of this clonotype. TCRdb independently ran MiXCR on the RT-PCR reads; one entry per CDR3 protein. This sample has hundreds of thousands of distinct CDR3 sequences, with roughly 16% found just once. The receptor was isolated from a human donor who was either an allogeneic HSCT recipient or a stem cell or donor lymphocyte infusion donor (not recorded which). It is not recorded whose cells these are; they may come from a transplant donor. Sequencing used blood, either unsorted or a sorted T cell fraction (not recorded which). The chain joins TRBV7-8 to TRBJ2-3; D possibly corresponds to TRBD2 (5 bases). This CDR3 is CASSLSEGPARSTQYF. In DNA, the CDR3 is TGTGCCAGCAGTCTTAGCGAGGGTCCCGCTAGATCTACGCAGTATTTT.